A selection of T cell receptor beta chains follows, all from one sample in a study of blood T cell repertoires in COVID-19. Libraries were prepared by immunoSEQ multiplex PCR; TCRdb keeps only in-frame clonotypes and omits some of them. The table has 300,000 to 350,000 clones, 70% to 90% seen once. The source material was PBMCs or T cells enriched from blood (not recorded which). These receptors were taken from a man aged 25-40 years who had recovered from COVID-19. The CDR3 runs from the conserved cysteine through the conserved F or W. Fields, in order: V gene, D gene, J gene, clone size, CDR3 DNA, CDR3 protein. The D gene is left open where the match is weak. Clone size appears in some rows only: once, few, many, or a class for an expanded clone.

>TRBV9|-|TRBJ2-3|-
TGTGCCAGCAGCGGGCGGAGTACTAGCACAGATACGCAGTATTTT
CASSGRSTSTDTQYF
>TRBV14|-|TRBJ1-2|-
TGTGCCAGCAGCCAATCCAGGAATGGCTACACCTTC
CASSQSRNGYTF
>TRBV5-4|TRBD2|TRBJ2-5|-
TGTGCCAGCAGCTCGGGACTAGCGGGTGGGGAGACCCAGTACTTC
CASSSGLAGGETQYF
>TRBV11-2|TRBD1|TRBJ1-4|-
TGTGCCAGCAGCTTAATGGGAGGGACAGGGGGTGAAAAACTGTTTTTT
CASSLMGGTGGEKLFF
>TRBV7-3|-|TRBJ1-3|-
TGTGCCAGCAGCTTAACGTCAGGGGCTTACTCTGGAAACACCATATATTTT
CASSLTSGAYSGNTIYF
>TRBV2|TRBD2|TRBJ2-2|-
TGTGCCAGCCGATTGCCACTAGCGGGGAACACCGGGGAGCTGTTTTTT
CASRLPLAGNTGELFF
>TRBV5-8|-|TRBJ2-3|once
TGTGCCAGCCGCCAGGGATACACAGATACGCAGTATTTT
CASRQGYTDTQYF
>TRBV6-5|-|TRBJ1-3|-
TGTGCCAGCAGTTACACCCCCGGGGGCACCATATATTTT
CASSYTPGGTIYF
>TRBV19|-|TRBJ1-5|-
TGTGCCAGTAGTACCGGGTTTAGCAATCAGCCCCAGCATTTT
CASSTGFSNQPQHF
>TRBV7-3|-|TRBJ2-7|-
TGTGCCAGCAGCTTAACGGGGGACATCTCCTACGAGCAGTACTTC
CASSLTGDISYEQYF
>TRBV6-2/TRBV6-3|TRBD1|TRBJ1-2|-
TGTGCCAGCAGTTACCGGGACAGGGGCCACTATGGCTACACCTTC
CASSYRDRGHYGYTF
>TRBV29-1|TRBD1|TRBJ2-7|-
TGCAGCGAAAACCTCCCGGGACAGGGGGGGACCTACGAGCAGTACTTC
CSENLPGQGGTYEQYF
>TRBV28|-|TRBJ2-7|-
TGTGCCAGCGGCGGCAGTACCCCCTACGAGCAGTACTTC
CASGGSTPYEQYF
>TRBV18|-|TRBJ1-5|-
TGTGCCAGCTCACCAGGGAGTGGCAATCAGCCCCAGCATTTT
CASSPGSGNQPQHF
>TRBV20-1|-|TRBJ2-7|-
TGCAGTGCTAGTGGGCAGGCGCAGTACTTC
CSASGQAQYF
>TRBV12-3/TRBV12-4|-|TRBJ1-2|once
TGTGCCAGCAGTTTCTTGCGAGGCTACACCTTC
CASSFLRGYTF
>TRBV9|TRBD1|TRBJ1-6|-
TGTGCCAGCAGCGTACGGGACAGGGATGATTCACCCCTCCACTTT
CASSVRDRDDSPLHF
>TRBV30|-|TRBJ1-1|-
TGTGCCTGGCGCGCGGGGGGGGCGGGGGCGGTGAACACTGAAGCTTTCTTT
CAWRAGGAGAVNTEAFF
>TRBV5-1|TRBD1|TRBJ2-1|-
TGCGCCAGCAGCTTCCTCCCCGGGACAGCCGGTGAGCAGTTCTTC
CASSFLPGTAGEQFF
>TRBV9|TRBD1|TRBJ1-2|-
TGTGCCAGCAGCCCAGGGGGTGGGGGAGGAGGCTACACCTTC
CASSPGGGGGGYTF
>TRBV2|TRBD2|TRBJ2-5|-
TGTGCCAGCAGTGTCGGACTAGTGGGGGAGACCCAGTACTTC
CASSVGLVGETQYF
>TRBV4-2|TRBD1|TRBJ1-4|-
TGTGCCAGCAGCGAGACAGGGGAGGGTGAAAAACTGTTTTTT
CASSETGEGEKLFF
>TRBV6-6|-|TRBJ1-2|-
TGTGCCAGCAGTTCCCAGGGGACAAACTATGGCTACACCTTC
CASSSQGTNYGYTF
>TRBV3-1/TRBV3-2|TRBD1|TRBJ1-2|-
TGTGCCAGCAGCCAACGGACAGGCGGCTACACCTTC
CASSQRTGGYTF
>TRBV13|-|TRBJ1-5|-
TGTGCCAGCAGCCAAAACCAGGGGTATAGCAATCAGCCCCAGCATTTT
CASSQNQGYSNQPQHF
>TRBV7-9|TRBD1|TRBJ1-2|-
TGTGCCAGCAGCTCCCGGGACAGATGGGACTACACCTTC
CASSSRDRWDYTF
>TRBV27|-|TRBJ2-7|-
TGTGCCAGCAGTTCGGCGGGACCCTACGAGCAGTACTTC
CASSSAGPYEQYF
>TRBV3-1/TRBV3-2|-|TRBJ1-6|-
TGTGCCAGCTCATCGACAGTGAATTCACCCCTCCACTTT
CASSSTVNSPLHF
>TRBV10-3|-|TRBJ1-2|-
TGTGCCATCAACAAGGACATCGCTTATGGCTACACCTTC
CAINKDIAYGYTF
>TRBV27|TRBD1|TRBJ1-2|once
TGTGCCAGCAGTCCCCGGGACAGCTATGGCTACACCTTC
CASSPRDSYGYTF
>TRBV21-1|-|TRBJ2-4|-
TGTGCCAGCAGCAAAGCGAGCGGGGTCAAAAAAAACATTCAGTACTTC
CASSKASGVKKNIQYF
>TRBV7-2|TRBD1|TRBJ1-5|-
TGTGCCAGCAGCGACGGGACAGCTAGCAATCAGCCCCAGCATTTT
CASSDGTASNQPQHF
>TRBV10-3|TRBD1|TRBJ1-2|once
TGTGCCATCAGGATGGACAGGAGTATCTATGGCTACACCTTC
CAIRMDRSIYGYTF
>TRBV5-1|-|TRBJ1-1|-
TGCGCCAGCAGCGCAAGCGGGCCTGAAGCTTTCTTT
CASSASGPEAFF
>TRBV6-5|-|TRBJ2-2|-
TGTGCCAGCAGATCCGGGGGTACGGCCGGGGAGCTGTTTTTT
CASRSGGTAGELFF
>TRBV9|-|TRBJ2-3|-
TGTGCCAGCAGCCGAGACAGTGTTCATACAGATACGCAGTATTTT
CASSRDSVHTDTQYF
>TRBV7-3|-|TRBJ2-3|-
TGTGCCAGCAGCACGGAGAGCACAGATACGCAGTATTTT
CASSTESTDTQYF
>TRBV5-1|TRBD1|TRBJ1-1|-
TGCGCCAGCAGCTTGGACCCGACAGGGGGAGAAGCTTTCTTT
CASSLDPTGGEAFF
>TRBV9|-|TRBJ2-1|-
TGTGCCAGCAGCGTTGACAGTCTCTCCTACAATGAGCAGTTCTTC
CASSVDSLSYNEQFF
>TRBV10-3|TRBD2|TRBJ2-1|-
TGTGCCATCAGTGACTCAGGACTAGCGGGAATGGGTGAGCAGTTCTTC
CAISDSGLAGMGEQFF
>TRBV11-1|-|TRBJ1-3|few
TGTGCCAGCAGCCCCGACATCTCTGGAAACACCATATATTTT
CASSPDISGNTIYF
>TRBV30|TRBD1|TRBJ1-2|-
TGTGCCTGGAGACTCATCCCCGGGACAGGGTATAACTATGGCTACACCTTC
CAWRLIPGTGYNYGYTF
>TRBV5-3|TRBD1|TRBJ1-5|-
TGTGCCAGAAGCTTTCCGGGACAGGGGAGCAATCAGCCCCAGCATTTT
CARSFPGQGSNQPQHF
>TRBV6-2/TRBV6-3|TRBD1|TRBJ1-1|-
TGTGCCAGCAGTGGCGAGTGGGCGGGACAGTTTTTGCCGAACACTGAAGCTTTCTTT
CASSGEWAGQFLPNTEAFF
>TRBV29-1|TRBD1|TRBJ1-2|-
TGCAGCGTTGGGCCGGAACTTCCGGGACAGGGACACTATGGCTACACCTTC
CSVGPELPGQGHYGYTF
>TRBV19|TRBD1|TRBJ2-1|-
TGTGCCAGTAGTATAGTGGGACAGGGAAACAATGAGCAGTTCTTC
CASSIVGQGNNEQFF
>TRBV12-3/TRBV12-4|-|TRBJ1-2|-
TGTGCCAGCAGTCAGGGGTCCATCTATGGCTACACCTTC
CASSQGSIYGYTF
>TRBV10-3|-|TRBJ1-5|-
TGTGCCATCAGTGCGGGCCGGGACAACAATCAGCCCCAGCATTTT
CAISAGRDNNQPQHF
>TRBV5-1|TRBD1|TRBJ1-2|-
TGCGCCAGCAGCTCAGGTACAGGGGGAAAAGGCTACACCTTC
CASSSGTGGKGYTF
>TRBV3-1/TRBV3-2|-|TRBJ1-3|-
TGTGCCAGCAGCCAAGATTCGGGAAACACCATATATTTT
CASSQDSGNTIYF
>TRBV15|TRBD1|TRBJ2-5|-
TGTGCCACCAGGGACAGGGTTGAGACCCAGTACTTC
CATRDRVETQYF
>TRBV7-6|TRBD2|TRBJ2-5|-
TGTGCCAGCAGCCCGATAGCGGGGCCGGGGGAGACCCAGTACTTC
CASSPIAGPGETQYF
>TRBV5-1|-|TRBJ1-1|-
TGCGCCAGCAGCTCCAACGGGAATAGTGGGGCTTTCTTT
CASSSNGNSGAFF
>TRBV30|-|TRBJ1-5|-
TGTGCCTGGAGTGGTCAGGGGAGGGGAAATCAGCCCCAGCATTTT
CAWSGQGRGNQPQHF